One and the same sample provided the 13 T cell receptor beta chains below, sequenced in a study of regulatory T cells in long-lasting Graves disease. With iRepertoire HTBI primers and Arm-PCR of CDR3 regions, TCR beta libraries were built. TCRdb recomputed calls from the multiplex PCR reads with MiXCR, one row per CDR3 protein. The table includes fewer than 450,000 distinct CDR3 sequences, about 25% detected once. Time point described: persistent/refractory GD, antithyroid drugs over 5 years with positive TRAb. Researchers made the TCR library from RNA that was extracted from PBMCs. The specimen comprised peripheral blood mononuclear cells (PBMCs), sampled when the disease was refractory, from a patient treated with antithyroid drugs. The receptors derive from a female donor with Graves disease.

The chain uses TRBV4-1 and TRBJ2-7; 9 nucleotides match TRBD2. The CDR3 loop spans 15 amino acids. In germline, CDR1 is MGHRA, CDR2 YSYEKL. V gave up 4 bases and J gave up 3 bases; unmatched junction bases: 7. The CDR3 bases are TGCGCCAGCAGCCCTGGGCATAGCGGGGGCTACGAGCAGTACTTC. Amino acid sequence: CASSPGHSGGYEQYF.

A remark on this clonotype: A junction end diverges from the germline sequence, so it may reflect a read error. The gene calls are TRBV10-3 and TRBJ2-2; D is perhaps TRBD2 (6 bases). Germline lookup yields CDR1 ENHRY and CDR2 SYGVKD. The CDR3 length is 14 residues. As DNA, the CDR3 is TGTGCCATCGGGGAGGACAAGAACACCGGGGAGCTGTTCTTT. Translated: CAIGEDKNTGELFF.

The chain has TRBV5-1 and TRBJ2-6, with 8 bases aligning to TRBD2. CDR1 is SGHRS, CDR2 YFSETQ, per germline. V lost 1 base and J lost 0; bases outside the gene matches: 3. This CDR3 has 17 residues. This CDR3 is CASSLRAGGSGANVLTF. The CDR3 region has the DNA TGCGCCAGCAGCTTGAGGGCGGGAGGCTCTGGGGCCAACGTCCTGACTTTC.

This chain joins TRBV7-9 and TRBJ2-7, with a weak D call TRBD2 (5 bases). Trimming took off 8 bases at V and 4 bases at J, with 27 bases between the two ends. The CDR3 length is 17 residues. Germline V gene sequence: CDR1 SEHNR, CDR2 FQNEAQ (reference sequence). CDR3 DNA: TGTGCCAGCGCTGTTTTACTACCTATTGGAGGTACTTACGAGCAGTACTTC. Its protein is CASAVLLPIGGTYEQYF.

This clonotype was detected only a few times. A read error is likely, as this CDR3 ends without the conserved phenylalanine or tryptophan. The gene calls are TRBV5-1 and TRBJ2-7; 13 bases match TRBD2. CDR1 and CDR2 from the germline V gene are SGHRS and YFSETQ. The CDR3 runs to 14 residues. The V and J ends lost 4 bases and 5 bases, in that order; junction bases with no gene match: 3. The CDR3 region has the DNA TGCGCCAGCAGCCCCGGACTAGCGGGAGACGAGCAGTACTCC. This translates into CASSPGLAGDEQYS.

This clonotype has a count of ten or more. The genes are TRBV2 and TRBJ1-2; possible D gene TRBD1, 6 bases. Per the germline V gene, CDR1 is SNHLY and CDR2 is FYNNEI. This CDR3 has 12 residues. V was shortened by 5 bases and J by 6 bases, with 10 bases between the two germline ends. The CDR3 nucleotides are TGTGCCAGCAGTCTCACAGGGAATGGCTACACCTTC. It translates to CASSLTGNGYTF.

This chain connects TRBV7-8 to TRBJ2-7, with 7 bases lining up with TRBD2. This CDR3 region has 15 residues. Trimming took 5 bases from V and 7 from J; bases not matched to a gene: 14. CDR1 SGHVS and CDR2 FQNEAQ come from the germline V gene. The CDR3 nucleotides read TGTGCCAGCAGCCTACTCCGGGACCTCGGGGGGGAGCAGTACTTC. This codes for CASSLLRDLGGEQYF.

The gene calls are TRBV14 and TRBJ2-7; D tentatively fits TRBD1 or TRBD2 (5 bases each). The CDR3 covers 15 residues. V was cut by 4 bases and J by 0 bases, with 13 bases left in between. Germline CDR1 is SGHDN and CDR2 is FVKESK. CDR3 coding DNA: TGTGCCAGCAGCCCGCCAGGGAGTGCCTCCTACGAGCAGTACTTC. It translates to CASSPPGSASYEQYF.

This sequence joins TRBV12-3 or TRBV12-4 and TRBJ2-4; tentatively, D is TRBD1 (6 bases). The CDR3 covers 15 residues. V was pared by 3 bases and J by 5 bases, with 14 bases between. CDR3 protein: CASSFRSGHQNIQYF. DNA of the CDR3: TGTGCCAGCAGTTTCAGGTCGGGACACCAAAACATTCAGTACTTC.

This clonotype has ten or more counts. This sequence joins TRBV12-3 or TRBV12-4 and TRBJ2-7; D remains ambiguous. V gave up 0 bases and J gave up 10 bases, with 16 bases separating them. The CDR3 contains 14 residues. The CDR3 DNA is TGTGCCAGCAGTTTAGCGCAAGGAAACCCCTCTCAGTACTTC. This sequence encodes CASSLAQGNPSQYF.

The V gene is TRBV2, the J gene TRBJ2-1; D gene uncertain. The CDR3 is 17 amino acids. Germline assignment: CDR1 SNHLY and CDR2 FYNNEI. V lost 6 bases, J lost 0 bases, and 18 bases lay in between. CDR3 DNA: TGTGCCAGCAGCCCACCGCGATCACCCTTCTCCTACAATGAGCAGTTCTTC. It is translated as CASSPPRSPFSYNEQFF.

This clonotype appeared a few times. The rearrangement uses TRBV9 and TRBJ1-2, with 12 bases lining up with TRBD1. V was clipped by 4 bases and J by 4 bases; unmatched bases: 5. Per germline, CDR1 SGDLS and CDR2 YYNGEE. CDR3 length: 15 amino acids. The CDR3 DNA reads TGTGCCAGCAGCCCGGGACAGGGGGCGATCTATGGCTACACCTTC. It translates to CASSPGQGAIYGYTF.

The V and J genes are TRBV5-6 and TRBJ1-1; 10 nucleotides line up with TRBD1. The germline CDR1 and CDR2 sequences are SGHDT and YYEEEE. The V and J ends lost 4 bases and 4 bases, in that order; junction bases with no gene match: 19. CDR3 length: 19 amino acids. The CDR3 is CASSDTGTGEIAAVTEAFF. The CDR3, as DNA: TGTGCCAGCAGCGATACGGGGACAGGGGAAATCGCGGCCGTCACTGAAGCTTTCTTT. The complete variable domain, with remaining parts taken from reference TRBV5-6 and TRBJ1-1, reads DAGVTQSPTHLIKTRGQQVTLRCSPKSGHDTVSWYQQALGQGPQFIFQYYEEEERQRGNFPDRFSGHQFPNYSSELNVNALLLGDSALYLCASSDTGTGEIAAVTEAFFGQGTRLTVV.